This T cell receptor (beta chain) was identified in a study of low-dose radiotherapy and immunotherapy resistance in tumors. Study-wide background: First-strand cDNA used TRAV- and TRBV-specific primers, covering alpha and beta chains.

This clonotype was counted many times. A constant-region primer paired with the V-primer adapter amplified TCRs over about 19 PCR cycles. TCRdb re-called the reads with MiXCR, one entry per CDR3 protein. The sample lists 50,000 or so distinct CDR3 sequences; around a third were seen once. Germline V CDR1 and CDR2: LNHDA, SQIVND (reference sequence). Deletions cut 3 bases from V and 7 bases from J, with 13 bases between. The CDR3 consists of 14 residues. Documented time point: after trial treatment. The treatment was: LDRT plus nivolumab, ipilimumab, low-dose cyclophosphamide and aspirin (RACIN trial). V usage is TRBV19 and J usage is TRBJ2-1; D uncertain. The sequence was obtained from a male donor with rectosigmoid adenocarcinoma. The input for sequencing was PBMCs, taken after low-dose radiotherapy plus immunotherapy. The chain's CDR3 is CASSMSGLVNEQFF. The CDR3 DNA follows: TGTGCCAGTAGTATGTCGGGCCTAGTGAATGAGCAGTTCTTC.